A single sample is the source of the 31 T cell receptor beta chains below, sequenced in a study of blood T cells in healthy people across ages. A second PCR of 7 to 11 cycles used a sample-barcoded 5' primer and a J-beta primer mix. Each CDR3 protein is one row after TCRdb ran MiXCR on the 5' RACE reads. Among 600,000 to 1,000,000 distinct CDR3 sequences, about 25% were seen once, and the ten largest hold under 4.5%. These same data were also listed under a study on T cells of mothers and their children.

Material: blood. The receptors here all came from a boy aged 5-17 years in good health.

There are a few counts of this clonotype. The chain is built from TRBV7-2 and TRBJ2-5, with 9 bases that match TRBD2. The CDR3 is made up of 15 amino acids. The germline CDR1 and CDR2 sequences are SGHTA and FQGNSA. The trim removed 1 base at V and 6 bases at J, leaving 6 bases unmatched. CDR3 DNA: TGTGCCAGCAGCTTAGGGGCGGGAGGGTCAAAGACCCAGTACTTC. Encoded protein: CASSLGAGGSKTQYF.

This clonotype showed up just a few times. With a much larger clone just one base away, this may be a read error. The genes are TRBV9 and TRBJ2-7; a weak D match, TRBD1 (7 bases). Germline lookup yields CDR1 SGDLS and CDR2 YYNGEE. The CDR3 runs 12 residues. The CDR3 region is CTSAGGSHEQYF. CDR3 DNA: TGTACCAGCGCAGGGGGGTCCCACGAGCAGTACTTC.

The chain couples TRBV4-2 to TRBJ1-2, with 7 bases lining up with TRBD1. The CDR3 runs to 15 residues. Trimming removed 2 bases from V and 7 bases from J; junction bases left unmatched: 10. CDR1 LGHNA and CDR2 YNFKEQ come from the germline V gene. The CDR3: CASSQPNTGERGYTF. The CDR3 nucleotides read TGTGCCAGCAGCCAACCTAACACAGGGGAACGTGGCTACACCTTC.

V gene TRBV11-2 combines with J gene TRBJ2-1, with D perhaps TRBD1 (6 bases). Trimming stripped 4 bases from V and 0 bases from J, with 16 bases between. Germline assignment: CDR1 SGHAT and CDR2 FQNNGV. This CDR3 comprises 17 residues. The CDR3 region is CASSSQGRLSSYNEQFF. Here the CDR3 DNA reads TGTGCCAGCAGCTCCCAGGGGCGCCTAAGCTCCTACAATGAGCAGTTCTTC.

A remark on this clonotype: At one end, the junction sequence differs from germline, possibly due to a read error. This rearrangement joins TRBV4-3 to TRBJ1-2; the match to TRBD1 covers 7 bases. CDR1 LGHNA and CDR2 YSLEER come from the germline V gene. This CDR3 comprises 14 residues. This CDR3 is CASSQFGQGDGYTF. In DNA form, the CDR3 reads TGCGCCAGTAGCCAATTTGGTCAGGGGGATGGCTACACCTTC.

This clonotype has a single count. The V call is TRBV7-9, the J call TRBJ1-1; D call uncertain. The CDR3 runs to 12 residues. Germline V gene lookup returns CDR1 SEHNR and CDR2 FQNEAQ (reference sequence). V lost 8 bases and J lost 0, with 7 bases in between. This CDR3 is CASGMVNTEAFF. The CDR3 DNA follows: TGTGCCAGCGGGATGGTGAACACTGAAGCTTTCTTT.

The chain uses TRBV3-1 and TRBJ1-4, with TRBD1 matching over 7 bases. The CDR3 totals 18 residues. CDR1 is LGHDT and CDR2 is YNNKEL in the germline V gene (reference sequence). V lost 3 bases, J lost 8 bases, and 18 bases stayed unmatched. CDR3 amino acids: CASSQLGTEGKINEKLFF. DNA of the CDR3: TGTGCCAGCAGCCAGTTGGGGACAGAGGGAAAAATAAACGAAAAACTGTTTTTT.

The J gene is TRBJ2-3, the V gene TRBV27; 7 positions agree with TRBD2. Germline loops: CDR1 MNHEY, CDR2 SMNVEV (reference sequence). Trimming removed 6 bases from V and 1 base from J; junction bases left unmatched: 22. CDR3 length: 20 amino acids. The CDR3 here is CASSLNPGAGHASRTDTQYF. The DNA for the CDR3 is TGTGCCAGCAGCCTCAATCCCGGAGCGGGGCACGCGTCGCGCACAGATACGCAGTATTTT.

This clonotype was found a few times. Because the CDR3 is missing its conserved closing phenylalanine or tryptophan, this is likely a read error. The V gene is TRBV7-9, the J gene TRBJ2-1; 10 bases fit TRBD1. This CDR3 has 14 residues. Looked up from germline, CDR1 is SEHNR and CDR2 is FQNEAQ (reference sequence). The junction had 7 bases not matched to a gene; V was cut back by 6 bases and J by 8 bases. DNA of the CDR3: TGTGCCAGCAGGCCCGGGACAGGGGTCCATGAGCAGTTCTCC. The encoded protein is CASRPGTGVHEQFS.

This chain's CDR3 is CASSFGDTAYEQYF. CDR3 sequence (DNA): TGTGCCAGCAGCTTCGGAGACACAGCCTACGAGCAGTACTTC. This sequence joins TRBV5-8 and TRBJ2-7; D gene ambiguous. CDR1 is SGHTS and CDR2 is YDEGEE in the germline V gene. The CDR3 consists of 14 residues. V lost 2 bases, J lost 2 bases, and 11 bases lay in between.

The chain recombines TRBV10-3 with TRBJ2-3; the D is unclear. In germline, CDR1 is ENHRY, CDR2 SYGVKD. V was trimmed by 0 bases and J by 3 bases, leaving 1 base between them. This CDR3 region has 12 residues. The CDR3 loop reads CAISESTDTQYF. CDR3 in DNA: TGTGCCATCAGTGAGTCAACAGATACGCAGTATTTT.

The J gene is TRBJ2-7, the V gene TRBV5-4; 13 bases are a match to TRBD2. After removal of 5 bases from V and 6 bases from J, the junction contained 5 bases not matched to a gene. Per germline, CDR1 SGHNT and CDR2 YYREEE (reference sequence). This CDR3 has 14 residues. The CDR3 DNA reads TGTGCCAGCAGAACGGGACTAGCGGGACTCGAGCAGTACTTC. It encodes CASRTGLAGLEQYF.

V gene TRBV7-9 combines with J gene TRBJ2-7; D unclear. The CDR3 spans 16 residues. Trimming stripped 1 base from V and 3 bases from J, with 16 bases between. Germline V gene sequence: CDR1 SEHNR, CDR2 FQNEAQ (reference sequence). The CDR3 DNA sequence: TGTGCCAGCAGCTTAGAGGTGGTCCTGACTGGCTACGAGCAGTACTTC. Amino acid sequence: CASSLEVVLTGYEQYF.

The chain employs TRBV27 and TRBJ2-3; D is unclear. Germline CDR1 and CDR2: MNHEY and SMNVEV (reference sequence). V dropped 2 bases and J dropped 0 bases, with 6 bases sitting between them. This CDR3 is 14 amino acids long. CDR3: CASSLQLSTDTQYF. The DNA for the CDR3 is TGTGCCAGCAGTTTACAACTAAGCACAGATACGCAGTATTTT.

The genes are TRBV12-3 or TRBV12-4 and TRBJ1-2; 8 nucleotides line up with TRBD1. V lost 4 bases and J lost 7; bases outside the gene matches: 8. The CDR3 is 14 residues long. The CDR3 region is CASSSLQGALGYTF. The CDR3 bases are TGTGCCAGCAGTTCCCTCCAGGGGGCTCTTGGCTACACCTTC.

The CDR3 spells CASSLPGQDTQYF. The CDR3 DNA follows: TGTGCCAGCAGCTTACCGGGGCAAGATACGCAGTATTTT. The rearrangement uses TRBV7-2 and TRBJ2-3; the D call may be TRBD1 or TRBD2 (5 bases each). Trimming cost V 2 bases and J 5 bases, with 8 bases left between them. The germline V gene encodes CDR1 SGHTA and CDR2 FQGNSA. This CDR3 region has 13 residues.

Only a few counts were recorded for this clonotype. The chain is built from TRBV20-1 and TRBJ1-1, with D uncertain. The CDR3 length is 17 residues. The V end was cut by 1 base, the J end by 6 bases, with 24 bases between. Germline V gene data show CDR1 as DFQATT and CDR2 as SNEGSKA (reference sequence). The CDR3 nucleotides read TGCAGTGCTAGAGGGGCTGTTGGTTCCAGCTGGTTTTCTGAAGCTTTCTTT. It translates to CSARGAVGSSWFSEAFF.

A few counts support this clonotype. V usage is TRBV2 and J usage is TRBJ2-5; D is uncertain. The germline V and J ends were trimmed by 2 bases and 5 bases, with 15 bases remaining between them. This CDR3 region has 15 residues. Germline CDR1 SNHLY, CDR2 FYNNEI. CDR3 coding DNA: TGTGCCAGCAGTGAAAAGTTCCTAGGCTGGGAGACCCAGTACTTC. Translation: CASSEKFLGWETQYF.

This chain links TRBV29-1 with TRBJ2-2; 7 bases line up with TRBD2. Germline CDR1 and CDR2: SQVTM and ANQGSEA. V lost 4 bases and J lost 11; bases outside the gene matches: 7. The CDR3 consists of 12 residues. CDR3 sequence reads: CSVVSGDGELFF. The DNA of the CDR3 is TGCAGCGTTGTCAGCGGGGACGGAGAGCTGTTTTTT.

The J gene is TRBJ2-5, the V gene TRBV7-9; D ambiguous. Trimming pared 1 base from V and 3 bases from J, leaving 6 bases between. The CDR3 length is 13 residues. The V gene's germline CDR1 is SEHNR and CDR2 FQNEAQ (reference sequence). DNA of the CDR3: TGTGCCAGCAGCTTAGATGTCGAAGAGACCCAGTACTTC. Its protein product is CASSLDVEETQYF.

The CDR3 bases are TGCGCCAGCAGCTTGTTGTTGGGGTATGGCTACACCTTC. This codes for CASSLLLGYGYTF. This chain connects TRBV5-1 to TRBJ1-2; no definite D call. The CDR3 consists of 13 residues. V was cut by 1 base and J by 5 bases, with 9 bases left in between. Looked up from germline, CDR1 is SGHRS and CDR2 is YFSETQ.

This clonotype showed up just a few times. The chain recombines TRBV28 with TRBJ2-6; D ambiguous. CDR1 MDHEN and CDR2 SYDVKM come from the germline V gene. The CDR3 extends over 15 amino acids. The V end was cut by 5 bases, the J end by 1 base, with 9 bases between. The CDR3 DNA sequence: TGTGCCAGCAGTGCCTTGAGATCTGGGGCCAACGTCCTGACTTTC. Residues: CASSALRSGANVLTF. Looking up the rest from reference TRBV28 and TRBJ2-6 gives the full variable domain: DVKVTQSSRYLVKRTGEKVFLECVQDMDHENMFWYRQDPGLGLRLIYFSYDVKMKEKGDIPEGYSVSREKKERFSLILESASTNQTSMYLCASSALRSGANVLTFGAGSRLTVL.

This clonotype has just a few counts. The chain couples TRBV5-4 to TRBJ1-2; D is unresolved. Germline V lookup: CDR1 SGHNT, CDR2 YYREEE (reference sequence). The CDR3 covers 13 residues. The V end was cut by 4 bases, the J end by 10 bases, with 17 bases between. CDR3 sequence (DNA): TGTGCCAGCAGCCTCGAGGTTCGGGTTGCCTACACCTTC. Translation gives CASSLEVRVAYTF. Looking up the rest from reference TRBV5-4 and TRBJ1-2 gives the full variable domain: ETGVTQSPTHLIKTRGQQVTLRCSSQSGHNTVSWYQQALGQGPQFIFQYYREEENGRGNFPPRFSGLQFPNYSSELNVNALELDDSALYLCASSLEVRVAYTFGSGTRLTVV.

This chain uses TRBV5-6 with TRBJ1-1, with TRBD1 as a possible D gene (5 bases). The CDR3 contains 14 residues. Germline CDR1 SGHDT, CDR2 YYEEEE. V gave up 4 bases and J gave up 5 bases, with 15 bases separating them. The CDR3 DNA sequence: TGTGCCAGCAGCGGCCACCCGGGGGGTACTGAAGCTTTCTTT. Residues: CASSGHPGGTEAFF.

This rearrangement joins TRBV27 to TRBJ2-3; TRBD2 aligns across 10 bases. CDR1 MNHEY and CDR2 SMNVEV come from the germline V gene (reference sequence). J lost 3 bases, V lost 7 bases, and 1 base had no gene match. The length of the CDR3 is 13 residues. The CDR3 region has the DNA TGTGCCAGCAAACTAGCGGGAACAGATACGCAGTATTTT. It yields the protein CASKLAGTDTQYF.

This clonotype has more than one count but fewer than ten. V gene TRBV6-5 combines with J gene TRBJ1-2; TRBD1 matches 8 bases. V lost 7 bases, J lost 4 bases, and 8 bases stayed unmatched. The germline V gene encodes CDR1 MNHEY and CDR2 SVGAGI. There are 14 residues in the CDR3. As DNA, the CDR3 is TGTGCCAGCACCAGACAGGGGATCGGCTATGGCTACACCTTC. Amino acids: CASTRQGIGYGYTF.

This clonotype appeared many times. J is TRBJ2-3 and V is TRBV28; 11 bases align to TRBD2. J lost 0 bases, V lost 5 bases, and 4 bases had no gene match. Per the germline V gene, CDR1 is MDHEN and CDR2 is SYDVKM. The CDR3 length is 16 residues. This CDR3 reads CASSPRTSGSTDTQYF. CDR3 coding DNA: TGTGCCAGCAGTCCAAGGACTAGCGGGAGCACAGATACGCAGTATTTT.

The genes are TRBV12-3 or TRBV12-4 and TRBJ2-5, with a possible D match to TRBD1 (6 bases). Between the trimmed V and J ends, which lost 5 bases and 5 bases, there was a span of 12 bases. This CDR3 spans 13 amino acids. The CDR3 DNA sequence: TGTGCCAGCAGTCAAAACAGGGATGAGACCCAGTACTTC. Protein product: CASSQNRDETQYF.

This clonotype was detected ten times or more. The rearrangement joins TRBV27 to TRBJ2-1; 10 bases are a match to TRBD1. CDR3 length: 15 residues. The germline V gene has CDR1 MNHEY and CDR2 SMNVEV (reference sequence). V shed 3 bases, J shed 5 bases, and the junction held 4 bases outside the gene matches. The CDR3 spells CASSLAGTGDNEQFF. CDR3 DNA sequence: TGTGCCAGCAGTTTGGCCGGGACAGGGGACAATGAGCAGTTCTTC.

The chain carries TRBV20-1 and TRBJ2-3; D gene unclear. V was clipped by 2 bases and J by 2 bases, with 8 bases between them. The CDR3 sequence is 13 residues long. Germline V lookup: CDR1 DFQATT, CDR2 SNEGSKA (reference sequence). DNA of the CDR3: TGCAGTGCTAGAAAGCAGTCCACAGATACGCAGTATTTT. Translating it yields CSARKQSTDTQYF.

This clonotype has just a few counts. This sequence joins TRBV11-2 and TRBJ2-5; 7 bases map to TRBD2. The CDR3 covers 15 residues. V gave up 0 bases and J gave up 2 bases; unmatched junction bases: 3. CDR1 SGHAT and CDR2 FQNNGV come from the germline V gene. For the CDR3, the DNA is TGTGCCAGCAGCTTAGAAGGGCGGGGGCAAGAGACCCAGTACTTC. Translated: CASSLEGRGQETQYF. Full variable domain (remainder filled in from reference TRBV11-2 and TRBJ2-5): EAGVAQSPRYKIIEKRQSVAFWCNPISGHATLYWYQQILGQGPKLLIQFQNNGVVDDSQLPKDRFSAERLKGVDSTLKIQPAKLEDSAVYLCASSLEGRGQETQYFGPGTRLLVL.